A single sample gave rise to the 11 T cell receptor beta chains below, sequenced in a study of T cells in Graves' hyperthyroidism and ophthalmopathy. TCR beta CDR3 region amplification was performed from RNA transcripts. The HTBI primer set served for first-round RT-PCR of the TCR CDR3. A single record per CDR3 protein comes from TCRdb applying MiXCR to the multiplex PCR reads. In the table there are some 560,000 distinct CDR3 sequences, roughly 14% of which are singletons. The sequenced material came from blood. The origin of the receptors is a woman aged 30 to 39 with Graves' hyperthyroidism.

This clonotype has just a few counts. This chain links TRBV24-1 with TRBJ2-1; 10 positions match TRBD2. V dropped 3 bases and J dropped 8; count of bases not matched to a gene: 3. The CDR3 runs 14 residues. Germline loops: CDR1 KGHDR, CDR2 SFDVKD. CDR3 loop: CATSDSGRADEQFF. Here the CDR3 DNA reads TGTGCCACCAGTGATAGCGGGAGGGCCGATGAGCAGTTCTTC.

This chain connects TRBV10-3 to TRBJ1-2; TRBD1 might be the D (5 bases). Germline V gene data show CDR1 as ENHRY and CDR2 as SYGVKD. CDR3 length: 13 residues. Trimming removed 4 bases from V and 4 bases from J, with 10 bases in between. Here the CDR3 reads CAISGERGYGYTF. CDR3 bases: TGTGCCATCAGTGGTGAGAGGGGCTATGGCTACACCTTC.

Many counts were recorded for this clonotype. The CDR3 coding sequence is TGCAGTGCTATCTACAGGGCGCGGGAGGCTAATGGCTACACCTTC. This translates into CSAIYRAREANGYTF. V and J are TRBV20-1 and TRBJ1-2; D perhaps matches TRBD1 (6 bases). V was pared by 4 bases and J by 6 bases, with 21 bases between. The CDR3 consists of 15 residues. Germline loops: CDR1 DFQATT, CDR2 SNEGSKA (reference sequence).

This chain connects TRBV6-1 to TRBJ1-4, with D possibly matching TRBD1 (6 bases). Per germline, CDR1 MNHNS and CDR2 SASEGT. Trimming pared 5 bases from V and 2 bases from J, leaving 18 bases between. The CDR3 runs 17 residues. The CDR3, as DNA: TGTGCCAGCAGTCGAACAGTCCCAGGGGAGACTAATGAAAAACTGTTTTTT. Its translation: CASSRTVPGETNEKLFF.

This clonotype was counted at least ten times. V usage is TRBV11-2 and J usage is TRBJ2-1; D unresolved. The CDR3 totals 17 residues. Trimming removed 7 bases from V and 1 base from J, with 20 bases in between. CDR1 SGHAT and CDR2 FQNNGV come from the germline V gene. CDR3 in DNA: TGTGCCAGCATTGCCCGAGAAATTAAGGGATCCTACAATGAGCAGTTCTTC. It is translated as CASIAREIKGSYNEQFF.

J is TRBJ2-1 and V is TRBV5-1; 9 bases map to TRBD2. Germline assignment: CDR1 SGHRS and CDR2 YFSETQ. V lost 4 bases to trimming and J lost 3 bases; unmatched junction nucleotides: 11. This CDR3 contains 17 residues. DNA of the CDR3: TGCGCCAGCAGCCAGTTTCTAGCGGGGATGGGCTACAATGAGCAGTTCTTC. Translated: CASSQFLAGMGYNEQFF.

Ten or more counts support this clonotype. The chain is built from TRBV2 and TRBJ2-4; D remains ambiguous. Germline CDR1 reads SNHLY; CDR2 reads FYNNEI. CDR3 length: 16 residues. Trimming removed 6 bases at V and 0 bases at J, with 15 bases between. The CDR3 sequence: CASRVERQLAKNIQYF. The DNA of the CDR3 is TGTGCCAGCAGAGTCGAGCGCCAGCTAGCCAAAAACATTCAGTACTTC.

A few counts support this clonotype. The chain couples TRBV27 to TRBJ2-1, with D unresolved. This CDR3 is built from 16 residues. Germline loops: CDR1 MNHEY, CDR2 SMNVEV (reference sequence). V lost 6 bases, J lost 0 bases, and 15 bases lay in between. CDR3 DNA sequence: TGTGCCAGCAGCCCAACAGAATTTAGCTCCTACAATGAGCAGTTCTTC. Translation: CASSPTEFSSYNEQFF.

The sample holds many counts of this clonotype. The chain uses TRBV12-3 or TRBV12-4 and TRBJ2-7; D assignment may be TRBD1 or TRBD2 (5 bases each). The length of the CDR3 is 13 residues. Deletions cut 5 bases from V and 3 bases from J, with 11 bases between. The chain's CDR3 is CASSGTTGYEQYF. CDR3 DNA: TGTGCCAGCAGTGGGACCACAGGCTACGAGCAGTACTTC.

The chain links TRBV27 to TRBJ2-6; D not certain. CDR1 and CDR2 from the germline V gene are MNHEY and SMNVEV (reference sequence). Trimming left V 5 bases short and J 4 bases short, with 18 bases between. This CDR3 has 17 amino acids. This CDR3 is CASSLTLGAPGANVLTF. The CDR3 bases are TGTGCCAGCAGTCTGACCCTGGGTGCGCCGGGGGCCAACGTCCTGACTTTC.

This clonotype occurred a few times. The rearrangement links TRBV20-1 to TRBJ2-1, with TRBD2 identical over 7 bases. The CDR3 runs to 15 residues. The germline gives CDR1 DFQATT, CDR2 SNEGSKA (reference sequence). With V trimmed by 1 base and J by 6 bases, 9 bases remained unmatched. The CDR3 bases are TGCAGTGCTAGAGTACACGGCGGCGGGGGCAATGAGCAGTTCTTC. It yields the protein CSARVHGGGGNEQFF.